This TCR beta chain came from a study of PD-1 blockade in classical Hodgkin lymphoma. Study conclusions and caveats: Lower baseline TCR diversity marked trial partial responders and progressors. Relapsed/refractory patients reportedly had lower baseline diversity than newly diagnosed patients. TCR diversity in CD4+, not CD8+, cells rose significantly by C4D1.

Each patient relapsed following autologous stem cell transplantation, and prior brentuximab vedotin exposure differed. Best responses included complete response and partial response; otherwise, the best response was progressive disease. The data were produced by immunoSEQ multiplex PCR, yet TCRdb's version contains in-frame clones alone and is incomplete. In the table there are fewer than 75,000 clones, around nine tenths of which are singletons. Concerning this clone: The target antigen is unknown.

Trimming cost V 5 bases and J 4 bases, with 14 bases left between them. The CDR3 totals 14 residues. Germline CDR1 and CDR2: SGHVS and FNYEAQ. The origin of this receptor is a human donor with classical Hodgkin lymphoma. The chain carries TRBV7-6 and TRBJ1-1, with D possibly TRBD1 on 5 matching bases. The specimen was peripheral blood mononuclear cells (PBMCs), collected before the second cycle of nivolumab. The CDR3 nucleotides read TGTGCCAGCAGCCCAAACCCAGGGATCACTGAAGCTTTCTTT. Protein: CASSPNPGITEAFF.